Sequencing of this T cell receptor beta chain was carried out in a study of blood T cell repertoires in COVID-19 (dated by TCRdb to 2020 to 2021). Turning to the overall study: Samples from collaborators originated in the United States, Italy and Spain and spanned both the acute and convalescent phases of COVID-19. Samples came from the ongoing ImmuneRACE study (first 160 participants) plus 1,254 subjects from 6 global collaborators. The repertoires were released in a freely available public database meant as a resource for research on the immune response to SARS-CoV-2. The prospective study material was composed of cDNA or gDNA derived from T cells, B-cell-depleted T cells, or PBMCs. A de-identified subject ID, COVID-19 status, age in years and sex were almost always included in the sample metadata. Where HLA class I and class II types were available, the types were taken from metadata supplied by the sample provider, not from assay-based typing. The dataset comprised deeply sampled blood TCRbeta repertoires from subjects exposed to, actively infected with, or recovered from COVID-19.

CDR1 and CDR2, per the germline V gene, are SGHDT and YYEEEE. V and J are trimmed by 3 bases and 6 bases, and the gene matches miss 5 bases of the junction. Counted from cysteine to phenylalanine, this CDR3 has 13 amino acids. Just CDR3 DNA is preserved here, 39 bases in frame from base 1. Broader findings and caveats from the paper: Clinical and demographic metadata were provided uncurated, with the amount varying by source and participant.

TCRbeta CDR3 regions were amplified from genomic DNA by means of the immunoSEQ Assay, a bias-controlled multiplex PCR. Per the original workflow: Within the assay, amplification of reference gene primers was used to estimate how many nucleated cells each sample contained. To quantify the absolute abundance of each unique TCRbeta CDR3 rearrangement, sequence reads were collapsed and filtered. For each sample, productive Simpson clonality was calculated as the square root of Simpson's diversity index across productive rearrangements. The table comes from immuneACCESS by way of TCRdb, which keeps in-frame sequences with V and J called. Part of the clones is missing from these tables; in studies checked, under half for an unresolved V gene and the rest for unknown reasons. That table furnishes V, J and clone size, whereas the DNA furnished D and trimming. The sample table shows approximately 250,000 clones, and around 93% are seen once. Of the sample, about 3% is held by the ten largest clones.

Participants in the prospective study were aged roughly 18 to 89 years, lived in some 24 United States geographic areas, and enrolled through a virtual design. Cohort assignment in the prospective study relied on participant-reported clinical history from a screening survey and a study questionnaire. Exposed participants were defined as having been in contact with someone with a PCR-confirmed or clinician-diagnosed COVID-19 case within 2 weeks of study entry. Each participant in the prospective study had whole blood, serum and a nasopharyngeal or oropharyngeal swab collected by mobile phlebotomists. Prospective study participants could optionally give additional blood draws and questionnaires over a roughly 2-month period. Blood samples from the prospective study were shipped frozen or at room temperature prior to DNA extraction. Regarding this clone: Its antigen has not been determined. Per-base qualities were not stored, and no clone one base away is much larger.

The chain couples TRBV5-6 to TRBJ1-2; 7 junctional bases match TRBD1. The sample comprised PBMCs or T cells enriched from blood (not recorded which). This TCR came from a man aged 40-50 years who had been exposed to COVID-19. The CDR3 corresponds to CASSWDSPNGYTF. The sequence in DNA is TGTGCCAGCAGCTGGGACAGCCCAAATGGCTACACCTTC.